The rows below give T cell receptor beta chains drawn from one sample of a study of blood T cell repertoires in COVID-19. Libraries were prepared by immunoSEQ multiplex PCR; TCRdb keeps only in-frame clonotypes and omits some of them. The repertoire consists of fewer than 200,000 clones, with about 85% occurring once and the leading ten covering around 5.4%. The sequenced sample consisted of peripheral blood. These TCRs come from a woman between 45 and 65 years old with COVID-19, enrolled during active disease. The CDR3 runs from the conserved cysteine through the conserved F or W. D genes are given only for firm matches. Clone size is shown for a subset of rows, as once, few, many or a class of expanded clone.

NA,TRBV27,NA,TRBJ1-5,CASSVTGLNQPQHF,TGTGCCAGCAGTGTTACAGGGCTCAATCAGCCCCAGCATTTT
NA,TRBV3-1/TRBV3-2,NA,TRBJ2-7,CASSQNYYEQYF,TGTGCCAGCAGCCAAAACTACTACGAGCAGTACTTC
NA,TRBV4-3,NA,TRBJ1-2,CASSQDLWEYGYTF,TGCGCCAGCAGCCAAGATCTTTGGGAGTATGGCTACACCTTC
NA,TRBV14,NA,TRBJ2-2,CASSQGGVNTGELFF,TGTGCCAGCAGCCAAGGAGGCGTGAACACCGGGGAGCTGTTTTTT
TRBD1,TRBV2,NA,TRBJ2-5,CASRQGVETQYF,TGTGCCTCGCGACAGGGTGTCGAGACCCAGTACTTC
NA,TRBV6-2/TRBV6-3,NA,TRBJ2-7,CASSYGTGTTVEQYF,TGTGCCAGCAGTTACGGGACCGGGACAACGGTCGAGCAGTACTTC
TRBD2,TRBV11-2,NA,TRBJ2-7,CASSSGLAGNYEQYF,TGTGCCAGCAGCTCCGGACTAGCGGGGAACTACGAGCAGTACTTC
TRBD2,TRBV3-1/TRBV3-2,NA,TRBJ2-7,CASSQASGGNEQYF,TGTGCCAGCAGCCAGGCTAGCGGGGGTAACGAGCAGTACTTC
NA,TRBV25-1,NA,TRBJ2-1,CASSDTGSSYNEQFF,TGTGCCAGCAGTGATACAGGGAGCTCCTACAATGAGCAGTTCTTC
NA,TRBV5-1,once,TRBJ2-2,CASTAGASLELFF,TGCGCCAGCACCGCGGGGGCGTCCTTGGAGCTGTTTTTT
TRBD1,TRBV28,few,TRBJ2-5,CASSLGTGSPEVSQYF,TGTGCCAGCAGTTTAGGGACAGGGAGCCCCGAGGTGTCCCAGTACTTC